This entry lists 18 T cell receptor beta chains sequenced from one sample in a study of shared clonotypes between healthy human individuals. Profiling relied on immunoSEQ multiplex PCR, and the TCRdb table lists in-frame clones only, not all of them. The table includes about 2.2 million clones, 85% to 95% detected once. Naive CD8 populations comprised CD45RO-negative cells positively selected for CCR7, excluding terminally differentiated effector memory CD45RA+ cells. Sample: naive CD8+ T cells from PBMCs. The source of these receptors is a young man in good health. Some clones in this sample may be carry-over from other donors' samples.

This clone occurred once. J is TRBJ1-3 and V is TRBV28; no definite D call. The germline CDR1 and CDR2 sequences are MDHEN and SYDVKM. The CDR3 is 18 residues long. The germline V and J ends were trimmed by 1 base and 1 base, with 17 bases remaining between them. CDR3 region: CASSLFASLRASGNTIYF. For the CDR3, the DNA is TGTGCCAGCAGTTTATTCGCGTCCCTAAGGGCGTCTGGAAACACCATATATTTT.

CDR3 nucleotides: TGTGCAGGGGGGCCGAGCTCCTACGAGCAGTACTTC. Translating gives CAGGPSSYEQYF. V gene TRBV27 combines with J gene TRBJ2-7; D is possibly TRBD1 or TRBD2 (6 bases each). Germline V CDR1 and CDR2: MNHEY, SMNVEV (reference sequence). The CDR3 sequence is 12 residues long.

V gene TRBV30 combines with J gene TRBJ1-2, with TRBD1 identical over 7 bases. The CDR3 extends over 13 amino acids. V dropped 3 bases and J dropped 8; count of bases not matched to a gene: 9. Germline CDR1 GTSNPN, CDR2 SVGIG (reference sequence). In DNA, the CDR3 is TGTGCCTGGAGCCATCAGAACAGGGGAGGCTACACCTTC. It codes for CAWSHQNRGGYTF.

The chain recombines TRBV10-3 with TRBJ1-1; D is perhaps TRBD1 (5 bases). Germline assignment: CDR1 ENHRY and CDR2 SYGVKD. The CDR3 sequence is 15 residues long. V gave up 1 base and J gave up 1 base, with 10 bases separating them. Here the CDR3 DNA reads TGTGCCATCAGTGAGTACCGGGGGTGGAACACTGAAGCTTTCTTT. Its translation is CAISEYRGWNTEAFF.

This clone was counted once. The chain recombines TRBV29-1 with TRBJ1-2, with a tentative D call TRBD1 (5 bases). This CDR3 comprises 13 residues. The V and J ends lost 6 bases and 5 bases respectively, with 16 bases between them. Germline V lookup: CDR1 SQVTM, CDR2 ANQGSEA. As DNA, the CDR3 is TGCAGCGTGCGGGGGATCGGTCGGTATGGCTACACCTTC. Residues: CSVRGIGRYGYTF.

The chain carries TRBV7-8 and TRBJ2-2; D unclear. The CDR3 length is 15 residues. The ends were cut back, 1 base at V and 3 bases at J, with 9 bases in the middle. CDR1 and CDR2 (germline): SGHVS, FQNEAQ. The CDR3 protein is CASSLGLLHTGELFF. The CDR3 region has the DNA TGTGCCAGCAGCTTAGGTCTATTACACACCGGGGAGCTGTTTTTT.

As concerns this clone: At one end the junction does not follow the germline gene, possibly because of a read error. The J gene is TRBJ2-7, the V gene TRBV29-1, with 7 positions matching TRBD2. This CDR3 comprises 12 residues. CDR1 is SQVTM, CDR2 ANQGSEA, per germline. This chain's CDR3 is CSVVGRRGTTHF. CDR3 nucleotides: TGCAGCGTTGTTGGAAGGCGGGGGACCACCCACTTC.

This clone was observed a few times. This rearrangement joins TRBV5-1 to TRBJ1-2; D call uncertain. Looked up from germline, CDR1 is SGHRS and CDR2 is YFSETQ. V shed 0 bases and J shed 1 base, with 16 bases lying between them. This CDR3 has 17 residues. The CDR3 DNA is TGCGCCAGCAGCTTGGGCATACTAGGACTGGATAACTATGGCTACACCTTC. This gives the protein CASSLGILGLDNYGYTF.

This chain connects TRBV30 to TRBJ2-7; either TRBD1 or TRBD2 may supply D (7 bases each). The CDR3 is 13 residues long. The germline V gene has CDR1 GTSNPN and CDR2 SVGIG (reference sequence). With 5 bases removed from V and 3 bases from J, the gap between germline ends came to 14 bases. CDR3 sequence: CAWSSGTVYEQYF. DNA of the CDR3: TGTGCCTGGTCGAGCGGGACAGTCTACGAGCAGTACTTC.

The J gene is TRBJ2-1, the V gene TRBV14; D remains unclear. Trimming pared 0 bases from V and 8 bases from J, leaving 11 bases between. The V gene's germline CDR1 is SGHDN and CDR2 FVKESK. This CDR3 spans 14 amino acids. In DNA form, the CDR3 reads TGTGCCAGCAGCCAAGATTCCGGCCCTTATGAGCAGTTCTTC. Residues: CASSQDSGPYEQFF. Full variable domain (outside the CDR3, taken from reference TRBV14 and TRBJ2-1): EAGVTQFPSHSVIEKGQTVTLRCDPISGHDNLYWYRRVMGKEIKFLLHFVKESKQDESGMPNNRFLAERTGGTYSTLKVQPAELEDSGVYFCASSQDSGPYEQFFGPGTRLTVL.

The genes are TRBV2 and TRBJ1-1; maybe TRBD1 (5 bases). The CDR3 is 14 amino acids. Looked up from germline, CDR1 is SNHLY and CDR2 is FYNNEI. V lost 2 bases, J lost 3 bases, and 10 bases lay in between. The CDR3 reads CASSEWDVDTEAFF. CDR3 coding DNA: TGTGCCAGCAGTGAATGGGACGTGGACACTGAAGCTTTCTTT.

The chain combines TRBV6-1 with TRBJ2-1; 8 bases fit TRBD2. J gave up 0 bases and V 2 bases, and 9 bases lay outside the gene matches. Germline lookup yields CDR1 MNHNS and CDR2 SASEGT. The CDR3 has 18 residues. The CDR3 DNA is TGTGCCAGCAGTGAATTGAGACTAGCGCGGGGCTCCTACAATGAGCAGTTCTTC. It codes for CASSELRLARGSYNEQFF.

The chain recombines TRBV7-9 with TRBJ2-3, with TRBD2 identical over 8 bases. J lost 2 bases, V lost 2 bases, and 3 bases had no gene match. Germline V gives CDR1 SEHNR, CDR2 FQNEAQ (reference sequence). The CDR3 extends over 15 amino acids. DNA of the CDR3: TGTGCCAGCAGCTTAACTAGCGGATACACAGATACGCAGTATTTT. Translated: CASSLTSGYTDTQYF.

V usage is TRBV27 and J usage is TRBJ2-1; D not certain. CDR3 length: 12 residues. Looked up from germline, CDR1 is MNHEY and CDR2 is SMNVEV (reference sequence). Trimming left V 4 bases short and J 10 bases short, with 11 bases between. This CDR3 reads CASSSLGGEQFF. The CDR3 DNA is TGTGCCAGCAGTTCCTTGGGCGGAGAGCAGTTCTTC.

The chain recombines TRBV7-3 with TRBJ2-7; 11 nucleotides match TRBD1. The V and J ends lost 5 bases and 6 bases, in that order; junction bases with no gene match: 3. Germline CDR1 and CDR2: SGHTA and FQGTGA. CDR3 length: 13 amino acids. The CDR3, as DNA: TGTGCCAGCAGCGAGGGACAGGGGGTCGAGCAGTACTTC. This codes for CASSEGQGVEQYF.

J is TRBJ1-4 and V is TRBV5-1; a possible D gene is TRBD1 (5 bases). V was trimmed by 1 base and J by 6 bases, leaving 13 bases between them. CDR1 is SGHRS and CDR2 is YFSETQ in the germline V gene. This CDR3 region has 15 residues. CDR3 sequence (DNA): TGCGCCAGCAGCTTGCTTGGGCAGGGCGATGAAAAACTGTTTTTT. Translating it yields CASSLLGQGDEKLFF.

Concerning this clone itself: At the DNA level, this CDR3 is encoded by other sequences in the same sample as well. V gene TRBV7-6 combines with J gene TRBJ2-7, with D unresolved. The CDR3 is made up of 13 amino acids. Germline V CDR1 and CDR2: SGHVS, FNYEAQ. Trimming cost V 3 bases and J 4 bases, with 10 bases left between them. CDR3 residues: CASSLATRYEQYF. The CDR3 DNA reads TGTGCCAGCAGCTTGGCGACACGTTACGAGCAGTACTTC.

The J gene is TRBJ2-1, the V gene TRBV10-1; D perhaps matches TRBD2 (6 bases). The CDR3 runs to 15 residues. Germline V gives CDR1 WNHNN, CDR2 SYGVQD (reference sequence). Deletions cut 5 bases from V and 7 bases from J, with 18 bases between. CDR3 amino acids: CASSPVRRELNEQFF. CDR3 bases: TGCGCCAGCAGTCCCGTCCGGAGGGAGCTAAATGAGCAGTTCTTC.